This TCR beta chain was documented in a study of cytomegalovirus exposure and HLA in healthy donors. General study findings and limits: In vitro work confirmed that a few CMV-associated chains recognize CMV antigens.

The primer mix had 60 Vbeta and 13 Jbeta primers. Only in-frame clones appear in the TCRdb table, and some are missing; sequencing was by immunoSEQ multiplex PCR. The ten most abundant clones cover around 2.1% of a sample with roughly 62,000 clones. Comments on this clone: Its antigen is currently unknown.

This CDR3 has 13 amino acids. V gave up 6 bases and J gave up 6 bases; unmatched junction bases: 7. Germline lookup yields CDR1 SNHLY and CDR2 FYNNEI. The V gene is TRBV2, the J gene TRBJ1-1; 7 nucleotides agree with TRBD1. The source material was PBMCs. The sequence was obtained from a woman in her late teens or twenties in good health and CMV-seronegative. The CDR3 sequence: CASRVDREAEAFF. DNA of the CDR3: TGTGCCAGCAGGGTTGACAGGGAGGCTGAAGCTTTCTTT. Filled out from reference TRBV2 and TRBJ1-1, the complete variable domain reads EPEVTQTPSHQVTQMGQEVILRCVPISNHLYFYWYRQILGQKVEFLVSFYNNEISEKSEIFDDQFSVERPDGSNFTLKIRSTKLEDSAMYFCASRVDREAEAFFGQGTRLTVV.